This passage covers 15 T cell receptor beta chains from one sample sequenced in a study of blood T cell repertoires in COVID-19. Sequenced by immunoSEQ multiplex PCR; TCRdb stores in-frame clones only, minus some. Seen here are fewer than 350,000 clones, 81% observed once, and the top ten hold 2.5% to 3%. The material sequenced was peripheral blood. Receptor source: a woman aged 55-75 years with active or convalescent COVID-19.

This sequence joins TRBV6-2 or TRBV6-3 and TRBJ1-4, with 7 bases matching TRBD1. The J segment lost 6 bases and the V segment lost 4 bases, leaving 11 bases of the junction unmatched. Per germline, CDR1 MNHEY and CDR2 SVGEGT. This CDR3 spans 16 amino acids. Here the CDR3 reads CASSSRHRGRDEKLFF. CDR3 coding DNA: TGTGCCAGCAGTTCCCGCCACAGGGGTCGTGATGAAAAACTGTTTTTT.

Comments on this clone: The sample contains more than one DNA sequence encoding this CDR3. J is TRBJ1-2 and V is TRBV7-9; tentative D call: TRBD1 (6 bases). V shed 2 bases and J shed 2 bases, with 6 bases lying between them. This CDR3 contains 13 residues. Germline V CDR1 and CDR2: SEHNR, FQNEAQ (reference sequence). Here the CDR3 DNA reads TGTGCCAGCAGCTTACAGGGGAACTATGGCTACACCTTC. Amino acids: CASSLQGNYGYTF.

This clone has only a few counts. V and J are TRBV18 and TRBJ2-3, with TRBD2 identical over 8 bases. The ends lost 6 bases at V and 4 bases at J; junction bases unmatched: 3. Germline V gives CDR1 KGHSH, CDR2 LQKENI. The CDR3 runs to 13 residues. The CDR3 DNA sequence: TGTGCCAGCTCCTCGGGGGGGGCAGATACGCAGTATTTT. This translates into CASSSGGADTQYF.

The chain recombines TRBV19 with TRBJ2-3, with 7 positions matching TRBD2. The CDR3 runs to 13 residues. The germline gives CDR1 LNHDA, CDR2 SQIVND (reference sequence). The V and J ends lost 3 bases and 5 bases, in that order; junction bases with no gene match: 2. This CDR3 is CASSIAGEDTQYF. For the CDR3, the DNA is TGTGCCAGTAGTATTGCGGGGGAAGATACGCAGTATTTT. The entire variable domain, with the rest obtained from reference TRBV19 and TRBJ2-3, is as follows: DGGITQSPKYLFRKEGQNVTLSCEQNLNHDAMYWYRQDPGQGLRLIYYSQIVNDFQKGDIAEGYSVSREKKESFPLTVTSAQKNPTAFYLCASSIAGEDTQYFGPGTRLTVL.

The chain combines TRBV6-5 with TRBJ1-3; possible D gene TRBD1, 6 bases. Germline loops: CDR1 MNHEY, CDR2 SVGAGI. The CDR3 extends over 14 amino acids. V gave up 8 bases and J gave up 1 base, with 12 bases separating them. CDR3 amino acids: CASGQQGSGNTIYF. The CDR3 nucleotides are TGTGCCAGCGGTCAACAGGGATCTGGAAACACCATATATTTT.

The CDR3 DNA reads as TGCGCCAGCAGCCAAGATGACTTAGTTGAAAAACTGTTTTTT. The encoded protein is CASSQDDLVEKLFF. The rearrangement links TRBV4-1 to TRBJ1-4, with unresolved D. Trimming took off 0 bases at V and 7 bases at J, with 9 bases between the two ends. Germline V gene data show CDR1 as MGHRA and CDR2 as YSYEKL. The length of the CDR3 is 14 residues.

The CDR3 here is CASSLVGASETQYF. CDR3 DNA: TGCGCCAGCAGCTTAGTCGGAGCGTCAGAGACCCAGTACTTC. This sequence joins TRBV5-1 and TRBJ2-5; no definite D call. Trimming cost V 2 bases and J 4 bases, with 12 bases left between them. This CDR3 has 14 amino acids. CDR1 is SGHRS, CDR2 YFSETQ, per germline.

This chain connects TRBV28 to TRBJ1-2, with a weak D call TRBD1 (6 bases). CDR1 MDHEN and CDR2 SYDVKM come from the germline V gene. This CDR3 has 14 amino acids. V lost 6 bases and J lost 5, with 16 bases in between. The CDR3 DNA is TGTGCCAGCAGGGCACAGGGAATATCTTATGGCTACACCTTC. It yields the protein CASRAQGISYGYTF.

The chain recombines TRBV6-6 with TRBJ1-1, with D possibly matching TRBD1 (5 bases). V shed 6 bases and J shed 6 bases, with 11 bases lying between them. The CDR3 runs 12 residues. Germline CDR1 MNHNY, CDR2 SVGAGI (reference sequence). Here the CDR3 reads CASSLGTAEAFF. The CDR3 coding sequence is TGTGCCAGCAGCCTTGGGACTGCTGAAGCTTTCTTT.

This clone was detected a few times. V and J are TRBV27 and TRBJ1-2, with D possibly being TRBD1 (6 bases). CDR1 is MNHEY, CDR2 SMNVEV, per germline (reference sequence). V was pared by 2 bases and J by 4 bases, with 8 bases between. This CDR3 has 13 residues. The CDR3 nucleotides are TGTGCCAGCAGTTTAAGACAGGCCTATGGCTACACCTTC. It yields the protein CASSLRQAYGYTF.

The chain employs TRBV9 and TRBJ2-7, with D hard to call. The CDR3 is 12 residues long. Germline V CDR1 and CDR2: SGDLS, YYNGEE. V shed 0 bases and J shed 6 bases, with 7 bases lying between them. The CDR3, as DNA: TGTGCCAGCAGCGTAGGAATCGGCGAGCAGTACTTC. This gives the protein CASSVGIGEQYF. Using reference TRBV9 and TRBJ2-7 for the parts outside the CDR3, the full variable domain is DSGVTQTPKHLITATGQRVTLRCSPRSGDLSVYWYQQSLDQGLQFLIQYYNGEERAKGNILERFSAQQFPDLHSELNLSSLELGDSALYFCASSVGIGEQYFGPGTRLTVT.

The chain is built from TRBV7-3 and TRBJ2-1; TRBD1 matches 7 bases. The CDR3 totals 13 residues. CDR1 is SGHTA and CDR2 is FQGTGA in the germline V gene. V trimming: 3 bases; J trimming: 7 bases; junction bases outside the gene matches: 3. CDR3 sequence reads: CASSFVQGNEQFF. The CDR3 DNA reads TGTGCCAGCAGCTTCGTACAGGGGAATGAGCAGTTCTTC.

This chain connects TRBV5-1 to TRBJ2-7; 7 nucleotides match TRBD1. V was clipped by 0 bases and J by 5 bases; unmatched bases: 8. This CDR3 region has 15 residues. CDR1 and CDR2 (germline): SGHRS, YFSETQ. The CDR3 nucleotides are TGCGCCAGCAGCTTGGAAATAGGGACAGTCGACGAGCAGTACTTC. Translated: CASSLEIGTVDEQYF.

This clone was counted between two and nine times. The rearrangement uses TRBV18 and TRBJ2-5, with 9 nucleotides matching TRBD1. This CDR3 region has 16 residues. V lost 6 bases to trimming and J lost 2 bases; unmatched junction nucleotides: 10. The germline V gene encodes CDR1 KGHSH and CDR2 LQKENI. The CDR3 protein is CASSPNRGHGQETQYF. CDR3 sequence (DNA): TGTGCCAGCTCGCCTAACAGGGGGCATGGGCAAGAGACCCAGTACTTC.

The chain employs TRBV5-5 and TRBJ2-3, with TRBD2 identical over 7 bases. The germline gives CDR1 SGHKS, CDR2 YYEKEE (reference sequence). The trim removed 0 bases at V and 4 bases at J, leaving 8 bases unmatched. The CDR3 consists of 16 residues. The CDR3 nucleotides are TGTGCCAGCAGCTTGGGGGCGGGGGAGTCAGCAGATACGCAGTATTTT. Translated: CASSLGAGESADTQYF.